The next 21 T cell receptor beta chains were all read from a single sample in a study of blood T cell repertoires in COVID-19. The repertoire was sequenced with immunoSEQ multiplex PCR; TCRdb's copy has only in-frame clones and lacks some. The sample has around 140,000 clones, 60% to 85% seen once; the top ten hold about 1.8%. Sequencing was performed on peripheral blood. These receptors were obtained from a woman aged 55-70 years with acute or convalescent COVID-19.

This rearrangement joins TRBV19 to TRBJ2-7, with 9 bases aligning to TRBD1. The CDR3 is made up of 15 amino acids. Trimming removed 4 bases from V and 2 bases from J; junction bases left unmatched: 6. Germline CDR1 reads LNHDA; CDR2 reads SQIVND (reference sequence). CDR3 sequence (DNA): TGTGCCAGTAGTAGAGCGGGACAGGGCGCCTACGAGCAGTACTTC. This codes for CASSRAGQGAYEQYF.

CDR3 sequence (DNA): TGTGCCAGCAGTTTTCGCGGGGCGGGTATTCCTTTCTTT. Protein sequence: CASSFRGAGIPFF. The chain employs TRBV27 and TRBJ1-1; D possibly corresponds to TRBD1 (5 bases). The V end was cut by 3 bases, the J end by 12 bases, with 17 bases between. This CDR3 has 13 residues. Germline CDR1 MNHEY, CDR2 SMNVEV (reference sequence).

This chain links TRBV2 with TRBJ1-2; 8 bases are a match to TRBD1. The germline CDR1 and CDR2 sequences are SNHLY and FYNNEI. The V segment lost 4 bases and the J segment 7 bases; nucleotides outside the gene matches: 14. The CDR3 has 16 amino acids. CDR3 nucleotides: TGTGCCAGCAGTGGGGGTTCTGGGCAGGGGGCACGTGGCTACACCTTC. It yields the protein CASSGGSGQGARGYTF.

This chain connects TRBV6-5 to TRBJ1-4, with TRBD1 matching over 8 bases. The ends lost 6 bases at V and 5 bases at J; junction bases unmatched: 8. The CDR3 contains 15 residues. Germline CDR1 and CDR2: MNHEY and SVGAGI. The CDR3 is CASSGQGGRNEKLFF. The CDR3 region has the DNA TGTGCCAGCAGCGGACAGGGTGGACGAAATGAAAAACTGTTTTTT.

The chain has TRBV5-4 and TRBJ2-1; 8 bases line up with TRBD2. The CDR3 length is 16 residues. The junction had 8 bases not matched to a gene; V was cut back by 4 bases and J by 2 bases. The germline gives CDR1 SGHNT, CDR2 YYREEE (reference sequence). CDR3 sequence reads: CASSRGGLAAYNEQFF. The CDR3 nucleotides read TGTGCCAGCAGCAGGGGTGGACTAGCAGCCTACAATGAGCAGTTCTTC.

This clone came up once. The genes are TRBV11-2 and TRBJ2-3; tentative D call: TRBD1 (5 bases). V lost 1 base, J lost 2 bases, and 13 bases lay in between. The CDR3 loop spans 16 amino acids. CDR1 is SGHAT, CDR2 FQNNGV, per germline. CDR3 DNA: TGTGCCAGCAGCTTAGCCGGCAGGGCCCTCACAGATACGCAGTATTTT. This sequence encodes CASSLAGRALTDTQYF.

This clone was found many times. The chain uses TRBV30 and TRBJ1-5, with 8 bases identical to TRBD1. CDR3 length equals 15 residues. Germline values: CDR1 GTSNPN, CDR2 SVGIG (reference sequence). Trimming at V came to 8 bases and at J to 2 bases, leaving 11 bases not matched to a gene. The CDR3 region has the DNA TGTGCCCTAGATGGGACAGGCTGGGGCAATCAGCCCCAGCATTTT. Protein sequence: CALDGTGWGNQPQHF.

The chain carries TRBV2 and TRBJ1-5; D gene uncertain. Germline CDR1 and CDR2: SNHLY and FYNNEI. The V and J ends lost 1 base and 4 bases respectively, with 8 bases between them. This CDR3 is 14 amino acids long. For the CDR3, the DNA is TGTGCCAGCAGTGAAGGGCGGCTGAATCAGCCCCAGCATTTT. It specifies CASSEGRLNQPQHF.

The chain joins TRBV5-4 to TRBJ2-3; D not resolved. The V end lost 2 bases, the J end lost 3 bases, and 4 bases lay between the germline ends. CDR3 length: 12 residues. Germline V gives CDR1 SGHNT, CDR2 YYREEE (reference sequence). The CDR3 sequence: CASSFETDTQYF. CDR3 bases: TGTGCCAGCAGCTTCGAGACAGATACGCAGTATTTT. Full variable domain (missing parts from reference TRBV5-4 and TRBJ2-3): ETGVTQSPTHLIKTRGQQVTLRCSSQSGHNTVSWYQQALGQGPQFIFQYYREEENGRGNFPPRFSGLQFPNYSSELNVNALELDDSALYLCASSFETDTQYFGPGTRLTVL.

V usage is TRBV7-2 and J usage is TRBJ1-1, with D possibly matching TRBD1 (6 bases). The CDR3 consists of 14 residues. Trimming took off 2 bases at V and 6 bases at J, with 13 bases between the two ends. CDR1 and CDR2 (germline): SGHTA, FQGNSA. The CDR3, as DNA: TGTGCCAGCAGCTTATTAAGCTACAGGGCTGAAGCTTTCTTT. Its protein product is CASSLLSYRAEAFF. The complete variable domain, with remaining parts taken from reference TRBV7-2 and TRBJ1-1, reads GAGVSQSPSNKVTEKGKDVELRCDPISGHTALYWYRQSLGQGLEFLIYFQGNSAPDKSGLPSDRFSAERTGGSVSTLTIQRTQQEDSAVYLCASSLLSYRAEAFFGQGTRLTVV.

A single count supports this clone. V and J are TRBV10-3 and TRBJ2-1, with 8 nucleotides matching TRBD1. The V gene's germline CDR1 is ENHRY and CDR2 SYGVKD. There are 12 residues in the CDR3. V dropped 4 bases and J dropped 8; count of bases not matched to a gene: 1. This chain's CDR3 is CAISVDRDEQFF. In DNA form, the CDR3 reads TGTGCCATCAGTGTGGACAGGGATGAGCAGTTCTTC.

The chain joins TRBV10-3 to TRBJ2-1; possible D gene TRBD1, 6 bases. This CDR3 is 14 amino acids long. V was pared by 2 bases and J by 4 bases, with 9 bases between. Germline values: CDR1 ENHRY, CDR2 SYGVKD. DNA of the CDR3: TGTGCCATCAGTGAGGGACAGACTTACAATGAGCAGTTCTTC. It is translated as CAISEGQTYNEQFF.

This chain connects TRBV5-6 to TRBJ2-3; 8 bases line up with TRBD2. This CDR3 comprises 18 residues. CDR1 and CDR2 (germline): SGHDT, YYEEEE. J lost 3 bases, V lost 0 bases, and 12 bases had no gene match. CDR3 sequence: CASSLGTWEGLGTDTQYF. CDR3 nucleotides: TGTGCCAGCAGCTTGGGGACTTGGGAGGGACTAGGTACAGATACGCAGTATTTT.

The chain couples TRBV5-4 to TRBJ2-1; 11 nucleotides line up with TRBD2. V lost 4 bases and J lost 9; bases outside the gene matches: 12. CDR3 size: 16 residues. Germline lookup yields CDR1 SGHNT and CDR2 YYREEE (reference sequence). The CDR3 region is CASSDLAGGSFGEQFF. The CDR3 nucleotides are TGTGCCAGCAGCGATTTAGCGGGAGGGAGTTTCGGTGAGCAGTTCTTC.

The DNA of the CDR3 is TGTGCCAGCAGCCTACAGAGAAACAATTCACCCCTCCACTTT. Encoded protein: CASSLQRNNSPLHF. V usage is TRBV7-2 and J usage is TRBJ1-6; D remains ambiguous. V was clipped by 5 bases and J by 7 bases, with 12 bases between them. The V gene's germline CDR1 is SGHTA and CDR2 FQGNSA. The CDR3 runs 14 residues.

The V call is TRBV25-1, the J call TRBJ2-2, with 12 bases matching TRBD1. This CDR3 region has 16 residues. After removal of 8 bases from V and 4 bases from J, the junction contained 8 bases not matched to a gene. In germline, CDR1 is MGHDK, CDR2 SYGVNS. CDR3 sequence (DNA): TGTGCCAGCGGGGGACAGGGGGCGTCGGGCACCGGGGAGCTGTTTTTT. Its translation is CASGGQGASGTGELFF.

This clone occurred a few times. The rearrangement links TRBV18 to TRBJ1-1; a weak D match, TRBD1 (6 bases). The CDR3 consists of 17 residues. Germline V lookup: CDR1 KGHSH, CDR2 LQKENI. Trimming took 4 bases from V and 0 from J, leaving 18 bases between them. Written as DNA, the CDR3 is TGTGCCAGCTCACTCCTGGACAGCCCTCTTATGAACACTGAAGCTTTCTTT. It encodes CASSLLDSPLMNTEAFF.

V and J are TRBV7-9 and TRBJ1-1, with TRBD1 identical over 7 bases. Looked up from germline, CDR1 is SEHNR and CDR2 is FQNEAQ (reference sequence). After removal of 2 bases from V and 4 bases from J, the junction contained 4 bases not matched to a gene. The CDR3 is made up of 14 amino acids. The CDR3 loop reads CASSLQGVRTEAFF. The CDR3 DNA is TGTGCCAGCAGCTTACAGGGGGTACGCACTGAAGCTTTCTTT.

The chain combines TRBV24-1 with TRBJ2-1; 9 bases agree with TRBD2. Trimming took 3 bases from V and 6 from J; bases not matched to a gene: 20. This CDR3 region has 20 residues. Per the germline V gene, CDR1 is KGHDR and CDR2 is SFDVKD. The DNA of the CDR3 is TGTGCCACCAGTGATCCTGGGGGCGGGAGGGCCTCGGGAAGGATCAATGAGCAGTTCTTC. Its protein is CATSDPGGGRASGRINEQFF.

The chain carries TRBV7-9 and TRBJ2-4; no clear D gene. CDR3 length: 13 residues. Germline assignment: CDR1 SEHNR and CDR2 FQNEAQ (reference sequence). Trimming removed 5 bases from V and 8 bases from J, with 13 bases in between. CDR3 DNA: TGTGCCAGCAGCCCCCTTGGAGCTGACATTCAGTACTTC. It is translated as CASSPLGADIQYF. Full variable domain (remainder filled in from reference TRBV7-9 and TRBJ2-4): DTGVSQNPRHKITKRGQNVTFRCDPISEHNRLYWYRQTLGQGPEFLTYFQNEAQLEKSRLLSDRFSAERPKGSFSTLEIQRTEQGDSAMYLCASSPLGADIQYFGAGTRLSVL.

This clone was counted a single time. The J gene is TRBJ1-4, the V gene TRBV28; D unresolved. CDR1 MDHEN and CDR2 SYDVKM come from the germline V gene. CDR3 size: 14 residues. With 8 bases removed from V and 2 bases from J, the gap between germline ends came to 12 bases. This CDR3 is CASVNGGTNEKLFF. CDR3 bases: TGTGCCAGCGTTAATGGCGGTACTAATGAAAAACTGTTTTTT. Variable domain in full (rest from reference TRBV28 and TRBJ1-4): DVKVTQSSRYLVKRTGEKVFLECVQDMDHENMFWYRQDPGLGLRLIYFSYDVKMKEKGDIPEGYSVSREKKERFSLILESASTNQTSMYLCASVNGGTNEKLFFGSGTQLSVL.